One sample yielded the 2 T cell receptor beta chains listed below, sequenced in a study of cytomegalovirus exposure and HLA in healthy donors. PCR involved 60 Vbeta and 13 Jbeta primers. Clones were sequenced by immunoSEQ multiplex PCR, and TCRdb holds only the in-frame ones, with some missing. The data show approximately 150,000 clones, around 80% seen once. The sample was PBMCs. These TCRs come from a male donor in good health and CMV-seronegative.

CDR3 nucleotide sequence: TGTGCCAGCAGTGACTCCGGGACAGGGGGGTTGGAGACCCAGTACTTC. This translates into CASSDSGTGGLETQYF. This chain connects TRBV25-1 to TRBJ2-5, with 11 bases matching TRBD1. The CDR3 consists of 16 residues. CDR1 and CDR2 from the germline V gene are MGHDK and SYGVNS. V shed 3 bases, J shed 5 bases, and the junction held 8 bases outside the gene matches.

This chain connects TRBV6-4 to TRBJ2-2, with a tentative D call TRBD1 (5 bases). V lost 6 bases, J lost 1 base, and 6 bases lay in between. CDR3 length: 13 residues. Germline assignment: CDR1 MRHNA and CDR2 SNTAGT. The CDR3 sequence is CASSGQNTGELFF. The CDR3, as DNA: TGTGCCAGCAGCGGACAGAACACCGGGGAGCTGTTTTTT.